Described below is a single T cell receptor (beta chain) sequence and its context. Its antigen is not yet known. No much larger clone is present one base from it, and per-base qualities are unavailable. The collaborating institutions used their own protocols to collect whole blood in K2EDTA tubes. For TCRbeta analysis, collaborators shipped samples as frozen whole blood, isolated PBMCs, or DNA extracted from either of those sample types. V and J lose 6 bases and 1 base, and a span of 7 bases separates them. Spanning cysteine to phenylalanine, the CDR3 consists of 14 amino acids. Only the CDR3 DNA stays, 42 bases, in frame from base 1. The germline V gene supplies CDR1 MNHEY and CDR2 SVGAGI. The sample comes from a study of blood T cell repertoires in COVID-19 (dated by TCRdb to the early 2020s). Concerning the study at large: Collaborator samples came from the United States, Italy and Spain and covered acute and convalescent phases of COVID-19. The prospective study material was composed of cDNA or gDNA derived from T cells, B-cell-depleted T cells, or PBMCs. The dataset comprised deeply sampled blood TCRbeta repertoires from subjects exposed to, actively infected with, or recovered from COVID-19. The repertoires were made available in a free public database intended to serve as a resource for research on the immune response to SARS-CoV-2. Samples came from the ongoing ImmuneRACE study (first 160 participants) plus 1,254 subjects from 6 global collaborators. Where HLA class I and class II types were available, the types were taken from metadata supplied by the sample provider, not from assay-based typing. The sample metadata nearly always contained a de-identified subject ID, COVID-19 status, age in years and sex.

Points the paper makes about the study in general: How much clinical and demographic metadata was included differed by source and by participant, and the metadata was provided uncurated.

TCRbeta CDR3 regions were amplified from genomic DNA by means of the immunoSEQ Assay, a bias-controlled multiplex PCR. Processing in the source paper ran as follows. Nucleated cell counts per sample were estimated from amplification of reference gene primers within the assay. Sequence reads were collapsed and filtered to measure the absolute abundance of every unique TCRbeta CDR3 rearrangement. Productive Simpson clonality was computed per sample as the square root of Simpson's diversity index over productive rearrangements. TCRdb carries this immuneACCESS record with in-frame sequences only. Its versions omit some clonotypes, under half of them owing to an unresolved V gene in the studies checked, with the rest unexplained. Clonal size and the V and J genes are those of that table, whereas D and trimming came from the DNA. The sample has 90,000 to 150,000 clones on record, around 87% of them singletons. Clones ranked in the top ten supply around 7.7% of the sample.

The TCR originated in a human donor in a cohort sampled during active COVID-19. Sequenced material: peripheral blood. This receptor chain uses TRBV6-5 and TRBJ2-6; a confident D gene designation cannot be given. The CDR3 amino acid sequence is: CASRAPSGANVLTF. The bases read TGTGCCAGCAGGGCCCCATCTGGGGCCAACGTCCTGACTTTC.